The sequence of this TCR beta chain was determined in a study of CD8 T cells in ankylosing spondylitis. This clonotype came up many times. What it binds is not known. From germline, CDR1 is SGHRS and CDR2 YFSETQ. V was shortened by 4 bases and J by 4 bases, with 5 bases between the two germline ends. This CDR3 contains 12 residues. Quantitative molecular-barcoded 5'-RACE generated the TCR beta libraries. TCRdb ran MiXCR on the 5' RACE reads and lists one entry per CDR3 protein. Of 310,000 or so distinct CDR3 sequences detected, about 20% appear once; the ten largest clones hold 7.8%. Study-level results: Clones that were linked to disease were CD8+ and were relatively rare in peripheral blood.

This chain connects TRBV5-1 to TRBJ2-2; unclear D gene. The sequencing sample was made of blood, either unsorted or a sorted T cell fraction (not recorded which). The receptor's source is a male donor with ankylosing spondylitis or in good health (not recorded which). The CDR3 region is CASSPLTGELFF. The CDR3, as DNA: TGCGCCAGCAGCCCTCTCACCGGGGAGCTGTTTTTT.